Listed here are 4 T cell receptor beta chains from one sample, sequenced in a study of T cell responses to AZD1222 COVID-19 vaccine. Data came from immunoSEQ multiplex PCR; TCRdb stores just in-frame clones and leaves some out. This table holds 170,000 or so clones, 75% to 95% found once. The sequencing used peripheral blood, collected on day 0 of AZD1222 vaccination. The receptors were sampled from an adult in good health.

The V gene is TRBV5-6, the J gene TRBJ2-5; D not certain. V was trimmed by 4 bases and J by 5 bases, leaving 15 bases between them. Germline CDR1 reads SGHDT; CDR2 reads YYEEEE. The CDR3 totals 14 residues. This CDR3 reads CASSLGRLLETQYF. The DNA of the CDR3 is TGTGCCAGCAGCCTTGGACGTCTGCTGGAGACCCAGTACTTC.

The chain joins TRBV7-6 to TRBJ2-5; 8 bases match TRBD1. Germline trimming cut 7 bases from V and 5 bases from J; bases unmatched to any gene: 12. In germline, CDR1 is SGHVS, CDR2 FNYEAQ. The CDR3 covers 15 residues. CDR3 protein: CASTPSTGGSETQYF. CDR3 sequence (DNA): TGTGCCAGCACCCCTAGCACAGGGGGTTCGGAGACCCAGTACTTC. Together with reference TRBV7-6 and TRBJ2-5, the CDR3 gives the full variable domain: GAGVSQSPRYKVTKRGQDVALRCDPISGHVSLYWYRQALGQGPEFLTYFNYEAQQDKSGLPNDRFSAERPEGSISTLTIQRTEQRDSAMYRCASTPSTGGSETQYFGPGTRLLVL.

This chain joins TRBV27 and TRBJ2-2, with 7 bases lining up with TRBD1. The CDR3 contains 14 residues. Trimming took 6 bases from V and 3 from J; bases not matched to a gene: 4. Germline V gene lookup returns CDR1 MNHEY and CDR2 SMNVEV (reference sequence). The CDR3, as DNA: TGTGCCAGCAGCTACGGGACAGACACCGGGGAGCTGTTTTTT. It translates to CASSYGTDTGELFF.

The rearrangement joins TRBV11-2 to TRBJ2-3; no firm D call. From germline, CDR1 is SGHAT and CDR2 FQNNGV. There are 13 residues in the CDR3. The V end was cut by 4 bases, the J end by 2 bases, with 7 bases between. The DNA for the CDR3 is TGTGCCAGCAGCTGGAAAGCCACAGATACGCAGTATTTT. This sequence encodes CASSWKATDTQYF.